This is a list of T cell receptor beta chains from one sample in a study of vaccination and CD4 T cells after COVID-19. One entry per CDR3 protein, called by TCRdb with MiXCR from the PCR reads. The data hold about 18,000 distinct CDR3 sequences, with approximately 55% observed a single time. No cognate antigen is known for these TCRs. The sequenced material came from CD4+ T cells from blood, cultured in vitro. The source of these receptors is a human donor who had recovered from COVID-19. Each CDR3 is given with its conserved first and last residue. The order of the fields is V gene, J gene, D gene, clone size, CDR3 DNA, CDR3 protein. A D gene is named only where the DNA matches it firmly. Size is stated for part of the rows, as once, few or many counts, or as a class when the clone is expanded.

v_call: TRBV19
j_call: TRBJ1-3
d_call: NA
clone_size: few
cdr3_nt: TGTGCCTCGATGGGCTCTGGAAACACCATATATTTT
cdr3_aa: CASMGSGNTIYF

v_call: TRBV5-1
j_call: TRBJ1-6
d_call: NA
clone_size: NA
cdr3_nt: TGCGCCAGCAGCTTGGACGGTCCAGGGGCCTCTGGACCCCTCCACTTT
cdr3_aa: CASSLDGPGASGPLHF

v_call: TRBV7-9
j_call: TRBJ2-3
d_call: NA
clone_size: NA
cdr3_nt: TGTGCCAGCAGGCCCGGTATCACAACGGGAGATACGCAGTATTTT
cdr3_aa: CASRPGITTGDTQYF

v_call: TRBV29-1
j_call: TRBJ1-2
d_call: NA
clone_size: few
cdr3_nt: TGCAGCGTTGAATCCGGGGGCTTGGGCTACACCTTC
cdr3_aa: CSVESGGLGYTF

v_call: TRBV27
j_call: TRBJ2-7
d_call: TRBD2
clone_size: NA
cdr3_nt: TGTGCCAGCAGAGGATGGGCTAGCGGATTAGACGAGCAGTACTTC
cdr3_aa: CASRGWASGLDEQYF

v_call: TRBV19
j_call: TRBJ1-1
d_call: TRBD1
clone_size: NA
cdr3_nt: TGTGCCAGTAGTCGACAGGGAGTCACTGAAGCTTTCTTT
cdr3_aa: CASSRQGVTEAFF

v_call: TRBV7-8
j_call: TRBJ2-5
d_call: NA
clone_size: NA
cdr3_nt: TGTGCCAGCAGCTTAGCGAGACGGAAGACCTTGGGCGGGGAGACCCAGTACTTC
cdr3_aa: CASSLARRKTLGGETQYF

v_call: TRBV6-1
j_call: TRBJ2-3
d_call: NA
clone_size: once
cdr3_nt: TGTGCCAGCAGTGAAACAGGGGGGGACACAGATACGCAGTATTTT
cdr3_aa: CASSETGGDTDTQYF

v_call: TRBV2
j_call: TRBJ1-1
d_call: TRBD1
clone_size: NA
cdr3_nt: TGTGCCAGCAGTGAGACCAGGGGGTATGCTTTCTTT
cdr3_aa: CASSETRGYAFF

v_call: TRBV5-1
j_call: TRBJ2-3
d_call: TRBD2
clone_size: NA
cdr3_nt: TGCGCCAGCAGCCCCTCAGGACTCCTAGCGGGGGGCACAGATACGCAGTATTTT
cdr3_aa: CASSPSGLLAGGTDTQYF

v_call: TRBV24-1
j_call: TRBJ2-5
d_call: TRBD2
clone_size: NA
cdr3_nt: TGTGCCACCAGTGAGGGAGGGGCCCGGGAGACCCAGTACTTC
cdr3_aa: CATSEGGARETQYF

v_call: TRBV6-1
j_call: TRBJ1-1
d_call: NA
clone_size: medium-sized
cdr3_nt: TGTGCCAGCAACACCGCGGGCCCCCGGAACACTGAAGCTTTCTTT
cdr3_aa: CASNTAGPRNTEAFF

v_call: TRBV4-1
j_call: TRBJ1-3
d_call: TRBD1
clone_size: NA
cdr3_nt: TGCGCCAGCAGCTATGGATCTGGACAGGGCTCTGGAAACACCATATATTTT
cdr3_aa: CASSYGSGQGSGNTIYF

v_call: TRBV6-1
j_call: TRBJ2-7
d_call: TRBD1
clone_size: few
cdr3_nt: TGTGCCAGCAGTAGACAGGGTTTGGTGGGTATTCCCTTC
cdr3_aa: CASSRQGLVGIPF

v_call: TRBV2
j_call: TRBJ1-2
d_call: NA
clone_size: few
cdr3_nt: TGTGCCAGCAGCCAGCAATATGGCTACACCTTC
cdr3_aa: CASSQQYGYTF

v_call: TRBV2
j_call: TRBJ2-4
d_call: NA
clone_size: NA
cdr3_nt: TGTGCCAGCGCGTTAGCCAAAAACATTCAGTACTTC
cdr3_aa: CASALAKNIQYF

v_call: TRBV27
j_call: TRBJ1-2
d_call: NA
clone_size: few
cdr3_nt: TGTGCCAGCAGTTTAAATCCGGGGGCGCAGTATGGCTACACCTTC
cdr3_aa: CASSLNPGAQYGYTF

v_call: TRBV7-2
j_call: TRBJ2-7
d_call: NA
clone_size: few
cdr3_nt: TGTGCCAGCAGCCAATACTACGAGCAGTACTTC
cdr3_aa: CASSQYYEQYF

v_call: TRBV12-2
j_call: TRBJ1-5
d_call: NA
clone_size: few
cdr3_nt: TGTGCAAGTCGCCCGCAGACCGACCTCTGGCAGCCCCAGCATTTT
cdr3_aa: CASRPQTDLWQPQHF

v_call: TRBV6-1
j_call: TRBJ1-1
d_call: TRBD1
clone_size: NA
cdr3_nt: TGTGCCAGCAGGCTCCAGGGGGACACTGAAGCTTTCTTT
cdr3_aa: CASRLQGDTEAFF

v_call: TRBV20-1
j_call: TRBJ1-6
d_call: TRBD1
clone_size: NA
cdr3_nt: TGCAGTGCTCCCATTACCGGGACAGGGGATTCACCCCTCCACTTT
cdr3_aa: CSAPITGTGDSPLHF

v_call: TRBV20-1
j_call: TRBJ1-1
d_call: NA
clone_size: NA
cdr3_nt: TGCAGTGCTAGAGACGGACAAGGAGCTTTCTTT
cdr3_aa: CSARDGQGAFF

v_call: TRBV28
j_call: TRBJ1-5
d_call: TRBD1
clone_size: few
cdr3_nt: TGTGCCAGCAGCCATAGACAGGGCCAGCATTTT
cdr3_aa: CASSHRQGQHF

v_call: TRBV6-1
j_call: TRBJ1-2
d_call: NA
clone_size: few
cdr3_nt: TGTGCCAGCGAGGCGGCAGAGTTCTATGGCTACACCTTC
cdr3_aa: CASEAAEFYGYTF

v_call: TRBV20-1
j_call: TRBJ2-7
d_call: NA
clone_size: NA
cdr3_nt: TGCAGTGCTAGAGGGGGGAGCGAGCAGTACTTC
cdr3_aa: CSARGGSEQYF

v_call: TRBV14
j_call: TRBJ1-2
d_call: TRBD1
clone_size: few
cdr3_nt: TGTGCCAGCAGCCGAGAGACAGGGATTAACTATGGCTACACCTTC
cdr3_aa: CASSRETGINYGYTF

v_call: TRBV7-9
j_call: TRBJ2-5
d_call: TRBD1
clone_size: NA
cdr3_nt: TGTGCCAGCAGCCCAGGTTGGGCAGGGGGCCAGGAGACCCAGTACTTC
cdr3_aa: CASSPGWAGGQETQYF

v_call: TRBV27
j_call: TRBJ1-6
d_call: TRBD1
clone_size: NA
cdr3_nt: TGTGCCAGCAGTTTGGGCAGGGGGGCATCACCCCTCCACTTT
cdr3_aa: CASSLGRGASPLHF

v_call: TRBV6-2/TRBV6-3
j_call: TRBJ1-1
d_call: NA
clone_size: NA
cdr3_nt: TGTGCCAGCCAACCAGGGCGACGGACTGAAGCTTTCTTT
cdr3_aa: CASQPGRRTEAFF

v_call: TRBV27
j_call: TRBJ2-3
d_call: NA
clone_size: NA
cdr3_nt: TGTGCCAGCAGCCGAGGGACGCCAGATACGCAGTATTTT
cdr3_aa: CASSRGTPDTQYF

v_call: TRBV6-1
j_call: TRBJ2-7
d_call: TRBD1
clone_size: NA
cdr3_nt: TGTGCCAGCAGAAGAGAGGGGGCTCAAACCTACGAGCAGTACTTC
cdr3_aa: CASRREGAQTYEQYF

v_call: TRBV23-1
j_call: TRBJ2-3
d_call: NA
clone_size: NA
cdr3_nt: TGCGCCAGCATCCGGTGGGGCACAGATACGCAGTATTTT
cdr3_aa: CASIRWGTDTQYF

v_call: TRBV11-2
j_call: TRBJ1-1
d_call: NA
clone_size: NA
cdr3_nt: TGTGCCAGCGGACCTATCCCTGAAGCCGAAGCTTTCTTT
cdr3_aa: CASGPIPEAEAFF

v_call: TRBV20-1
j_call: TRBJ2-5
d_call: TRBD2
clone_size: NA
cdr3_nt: TGCAGTGCTAGAGTGGGAGGGGTGAAGACCCAGTACTTC
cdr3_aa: CSARVGGVKTQYF

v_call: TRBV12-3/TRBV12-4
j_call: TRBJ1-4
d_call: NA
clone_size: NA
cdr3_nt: TGTGCCAGCAGTGTCGACAGAGGAGCTAATGAAAAACTGTTTTTT
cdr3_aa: CASSVDRGANEKLFF

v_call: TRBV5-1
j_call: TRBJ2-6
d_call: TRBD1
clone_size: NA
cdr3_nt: TGCGCCAGCAGCCTTGGGGACAGGGGTATGGGCGTCCTGACTTTC
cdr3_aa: CASSLGDRGMGVLTF

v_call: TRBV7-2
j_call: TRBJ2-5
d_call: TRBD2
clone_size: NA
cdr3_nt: TGTGCCAGCACTCTGGGGGGGAGGGAGACCCAGTACTTC
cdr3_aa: CASTLGGRETQYF

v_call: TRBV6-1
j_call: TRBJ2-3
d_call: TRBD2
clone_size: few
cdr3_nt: TGTGCCAGCAGCCGGACTAGCGGGACGCCAGATACGCAGTATTTT
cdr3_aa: CASSRTSGTPDTQYF

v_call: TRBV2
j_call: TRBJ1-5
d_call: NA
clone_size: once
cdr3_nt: TGTGCCAGCAGTGAAGAACTCAATCAGCCCCAGCATTTT
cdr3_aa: CASSEELNQPQHF

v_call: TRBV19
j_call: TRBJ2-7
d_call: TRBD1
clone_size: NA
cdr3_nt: TGTGCCAGTACCGAGAATGGACAGGGTAGTTTGGTCTACGAGCAGTACTTC
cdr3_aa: CASTENGQGSLVYEQYF

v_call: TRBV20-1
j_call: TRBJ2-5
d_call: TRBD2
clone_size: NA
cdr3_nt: TGCAGTGCTAGAGTCGAAAGCGGGAGGGCGATAAGGGAGACCCAGTACTTC
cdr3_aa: CSARVESGRAIRETQYF

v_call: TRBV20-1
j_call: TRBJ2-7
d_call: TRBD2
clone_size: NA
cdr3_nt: TGCAGTGCTGTAGCGGGAGGTGCCTACGAGCAGTACTTC
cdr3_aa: CSAVAGGAYEQYF

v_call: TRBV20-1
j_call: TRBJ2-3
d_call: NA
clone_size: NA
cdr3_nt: TGCAGTGCTAGAGATGATCTGGGCTTCACAGATACGCAGTATTTT
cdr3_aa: CSARDDLGFTDTQYF

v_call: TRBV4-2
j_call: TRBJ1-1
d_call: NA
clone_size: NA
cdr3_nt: TGTGCCAGCAGCCAAGATGCCCAGGGGACTGAAGCTTTCTTT
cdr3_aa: CASSQDAQGTEAFF

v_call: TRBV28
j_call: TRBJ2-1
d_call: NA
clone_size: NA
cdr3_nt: TGTGCCAGCCACACGGCAACCCATGAGCAGTTCTTC
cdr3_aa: CASHTATHEQFF

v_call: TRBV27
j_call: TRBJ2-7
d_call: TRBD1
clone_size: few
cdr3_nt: TGTGCCAGCAGTTTTGACAGGGATAGGTCCTACGAGCAGTACTTC
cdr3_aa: CASSFDRDRSYEQYF

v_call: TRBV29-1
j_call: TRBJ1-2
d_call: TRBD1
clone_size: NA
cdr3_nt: TGCAGCGTTGAATCCGGACAGGGGGCCTTTGGCTACACCTTC
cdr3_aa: CSVESGQGAFGYTF

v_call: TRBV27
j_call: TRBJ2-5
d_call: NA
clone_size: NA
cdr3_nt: TGTGCCAGCAGTTTATCTTTGGCGCATGGGATCGAGACCCAGTACTTC
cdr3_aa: CASSLSLAHGIETQYF

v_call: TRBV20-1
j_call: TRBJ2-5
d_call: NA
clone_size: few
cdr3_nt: TGCAGTGCTAGATCTGGGACGCCGCAAGAGACCCAGTACTTC
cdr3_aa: CSARSGTPQETQYF

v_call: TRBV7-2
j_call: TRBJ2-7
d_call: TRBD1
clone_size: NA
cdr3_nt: TGTGCCAGCAGCTTGGGGACAGGGATGGCTGGCGAGCAGTACTTC
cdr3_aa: CASSLGTGMAGEQYF

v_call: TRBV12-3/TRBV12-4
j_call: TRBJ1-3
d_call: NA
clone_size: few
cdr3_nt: TGTGCCAGCAGGCTAGCCGGTGACTACAACACCATATATTTT
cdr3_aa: CASRLAGDYNTIYF